This is a list of T cell receptor beta chains from one sample in a study of blood T cell repertoires in COVID-19. Measured with immunoSEQ multiplex PCR; TCRdb has only the in-frame clones, and not every one. The repertoire holds some 150,000 clones, with roughly 85% as singletons. The specimen sequenced was peripheral blood. Source of these receptors: a man in his forties or fifties with acute or convalescent COVID-19. Each CDR3 is given without its conserved first and last residue. A D gene is named only where the DNA matches it firmly.

v_call	d_call	j_call	cdr3_aa
TRBV30	-	TRBJ2-1	AWRLERNEQF
TRBV9	-	TRBJ2-7	ASSVVPSGYEQY
TRBV19	-	TRBJ2-7	ASRTGGVYEQY
TRBV19	TRBD1	TRBJ2-6	ASSIKTGAFRLGANVLT
TRBV18	-	TRBJ2-3	ASSLGAAGASTDTQY
TRBV4-1	TRBD2	TRBJ2-5	ASSTSVRETQY
TRBV19	-	TRBJ1-1	ASMGDYTEAF
TRBV5-4	-	TRBJ1-2	ASSLDLGGGYT
TRBV28	TRBD1	TRBJ2-7	ASSFIGQGSYEQY
TRBV18	-	TRBJ1-1	ASSPAGMNTEAF
TRBV19	TRBD2	TRBJ2-5	ASSTSGLPQY
TRBV7-3	TRBD2	TRBJ2-7	ASSAGGGPNEQY
TRBV9	-	TRBJ2-5	ASSVGRPGGPETQY
TRBV5-6	-	TRBJ1-1	ASSREGREGSRAF
TRBV3-1/TRBV3-2	-	TRBJ1-5	ASSHRINQPQH
TRBV7-9	-	TRBJ1-1	ASSSYPIQGRVADTEAF
TRBV25-1	TRBD1	TRBJ1-2	ASSELEGTGRLDYGYT
TRBV13	TRBD1	TRBJ2-7	ASSPGQAPSYEQY
TRBV9	-	TRBJ1-2	ASSVDEFRGYT
TRBV7-8	-	TRBJ1-5	ASSLGTGTQPQH
TRBV18	-	TRBJ2-7	ASSPDSSYEQY
TRBV24-1	TRBD1	TRBJ2-1	ATSDLHRGRGSNEQF
TRBV4-1	TRBD1	TRBJ1-4	ASSQDIQGAHEKLF
TRBV6-6	-	TRBJ2-3	ASILGPTTDTQY
TRBV2	TRBD1	TRBJ2-7	ASTKQGGIYEQY
TRBV28	-	TRBJ2-3	ASSSDRGGNTDTQY
TRBV2	-	TRBJ2-7	ASSEQVHVYEQY
TRBV2	TRBD2	TRBJ2-4	ASGGGVAKNIQY
TRBV28	-	TRBJ2-1	ASSLSAGFYNEQF
TRBV9	-	TRBJ2-3	ASSVQGTSSTDTQY
TRBV6-5	-	TRBJ1-2	ASSYSEAGPYGYT
TRBV5-6	-	TRBJ1-1	ASSSRAPADTEAF
TRBV6-2/TRBV6-3	-	TRBJ2-4	ASSPRRGIQY